Following are 8 T cell receptor beta chains from one sample sequenced in a study of Graves' ophthalmopathy and Graves' hyperthyroidism. RNA transcripts were the source from which TCR beta CDR3 regions were amplified. HTBI-primed first-round RT-PCR preceded second-round multiplex PCR. TCRdb reanalysed the multiplex PCR reads using MiXCR and keeps one entry per CDR3 protein. The sample yields about 1.2 million distinct CDR3 sequences, 36% seen once. Input material: peripheral blood or thyroid tissue (not recorded which). Receptors originate from an adult man with Graves' hyperthyroidism.

This clonotype was seen at least ten times. This chain links TRBV11-2 with TRBJ2-7; D is ambiguous. From germline, CDR1 is SGHAT and CDR2 FQNNGV. The V end was cut by 2 bases, the J end by 5 bases, with 19 bases between. The CDR3 is 16 residues long. CDR3 sequence (DNA): TGTGCCAGCAGCTTATCACTCCCCAGACCGTACCACGAGCAGTACTTC. Amino acids: CASSLSLPRPYHEQYF.

The chain recombines TRBV7-9 with TRBJ1-1, with D possibly matching TRBD1 (5 bases). V shed 5 bases and J shed 4 bases, with 17 bases lying between them. The germline CDR1 and CDR2 sequences are SEHNR and FQNEAQ (reference sequence). This CDR3 spans 15 amino acids. CDR3 DNA sequence: TGTGCCAGCAGCCGCGGGACTAGCGGGGGCACTGAAGCTTTCTTT. The encoded protein is CASSRGTSGGTEAFF.

Many counts were recorded for this clonotype. This sequence joins TRBV20-1 and TRBJ1-4, with a possible D match to TRBD1 (5 bases). The CDR3 spans 15 residues. V was clipped by 1 base and J by 8 bases, with 17 bases between them. From germline, CDR1 is DFQATT and CDR2 SNEGSKA (reference sequence). Here the CDR3 DNA reads TGCAGTGCTAGAGTTCCAGGGAGGGTTGGCGAAAAACTGTTTTTT. It codes for CSARVPGRVGEKLFF.

J is TRBJ2-2 and V is TRBV12-3 or TRBV12-4; 7 positions match TRBD1. The CDR3 is 16 residues long. V shed 8 bases and J 2 bases; nucleotides not matched to a gene: 11. CDR3 in amino acids: CASRPRDRVNTGELFF. In DNA form, the CDR3 reads TGTGCCAGCCGACCCCGAGACAGGGTAAACACCGGGGAGCTGTTTTTT.

The V gene is TRBV20-1, the J gene TRBJ2-7; D could derive from TRBD1 or TRBD2 (5 bases each). This CDR3 is built from 14 residues. CDR1 and CDR2 from the germline V gene are DFQATT and SNEGSKA (reference sequence). V dropped 0 bases and J dropped 5 bases, with 14 bases sitting between them. The CDR3 bases are TGCAGTGCTAGAGACCCCCGGGACCGAGACGAGCAGTACTTC. Translating gives CSARDPRDRDEQYF.

In its sample, this clonotype was seen many times. This chain joins TRBV20-1 and TRBJ2-5; TRBD2 matches at 8 bases. Germline V gene sequence: CDR1 DFQATT, CDR2 SNEGSKA (reference sequence). The CDR3 contains 15 residues. The V gene end was trimmed by 3 bases and the J gene end by 7 bases; junction bases not matched to a gene: 13. CDR3 DNA: TGCAGTGCTAGCGGGGGGGCCATCCCAGCGGGGACCCAGTACTTC. Amino acids: CSASGGAIPAGTQYF.

CDR3 in DNA: TGTGCCAGCAGCTTTGGGGCGGGTATGTCAGAGACCCAGTACTTC. Protein product: CASSFGAGMSETQYF. The rearrangement links TRBV11-2 to TRBJ2-5; D possibly uses TRBD1 or TRBD2 (5 bases each). The V gene lost 3 bases and the J gene lost 4 bases, with 15 bases spanning the gap. The CDR3 loop spans 15 amino acids. The germline V gene encodes CDR1 SGHAT and CDR2 FQNNGV.

V usage is TRBV19 and J usage is TRBJ1-5; D is possibly TRBD1 (5 bases). V was shortened by 3 bases and J by 9 bases, with 15 bases between the two germline ends. CDR1 is LNHDA, CDR2 SQIVND, per germline (reference sequence). The CDR3 sequence is 14 residues long. CDR3 protein: CASSISGTRGPQHF. The CDR3 bases are TGTGCCAGTAGTATTTCTGGGACCCGGGGGCCCCAGCATTTT.